This paragraph reports one TCR beta chain. The germline V gene encodes CDR1 LNHDA and CDR2 SQIVND (reference sequence). The CDR3 spans 12 residues. Trimming pared 5 bases from V and 4 bases from J, leaving 6 bases between. This sample was included in a study of regulatory T cells in long-lasting Graves disease. Libraries of TCR beta came from iRepertoire HTBI primers plus Arm-PCR of CDR3 regions. In TCRdb, the multiplex PCR reads were re-called with MiXCR into one record per CDR3 protein. The sample has 300,000 or so distinct CDR3 sequences; about 18% are singletons. Time point denoted: persistent/refractory GD, antithyroid drugs over 5 years with positive TRAb. RNA isolated from PBMCs was used to make the TCR library.

The TCR originated in a female donor with Graves disease. V usage is TRBV19 and J usage is TRBJ1-5; no reliable D call. Specimen: peripheral blood mononuclear cells (PBMCs), collected when the disease was refractory, from a patient treated with antithyroid drugs. This CDR3 is CASSPRNQPQHF. The CDR3 nucleotides read TGTGCCAGTAGTCCACGAAATCAGCCCCAGCATTTT.